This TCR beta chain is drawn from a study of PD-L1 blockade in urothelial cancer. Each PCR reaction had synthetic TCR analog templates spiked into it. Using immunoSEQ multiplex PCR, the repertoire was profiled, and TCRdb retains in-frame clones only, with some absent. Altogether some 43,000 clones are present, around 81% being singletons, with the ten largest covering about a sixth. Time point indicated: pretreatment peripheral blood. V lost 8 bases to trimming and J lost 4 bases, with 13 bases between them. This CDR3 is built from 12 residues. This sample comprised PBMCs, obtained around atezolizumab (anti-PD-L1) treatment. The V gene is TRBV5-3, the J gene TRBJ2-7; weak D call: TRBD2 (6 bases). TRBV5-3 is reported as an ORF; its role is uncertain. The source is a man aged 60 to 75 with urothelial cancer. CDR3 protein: CASRGTRYEQYF. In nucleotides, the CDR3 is TGTGCCAGTCGTGGGACTCGGTACGAGCAGTACTTC.